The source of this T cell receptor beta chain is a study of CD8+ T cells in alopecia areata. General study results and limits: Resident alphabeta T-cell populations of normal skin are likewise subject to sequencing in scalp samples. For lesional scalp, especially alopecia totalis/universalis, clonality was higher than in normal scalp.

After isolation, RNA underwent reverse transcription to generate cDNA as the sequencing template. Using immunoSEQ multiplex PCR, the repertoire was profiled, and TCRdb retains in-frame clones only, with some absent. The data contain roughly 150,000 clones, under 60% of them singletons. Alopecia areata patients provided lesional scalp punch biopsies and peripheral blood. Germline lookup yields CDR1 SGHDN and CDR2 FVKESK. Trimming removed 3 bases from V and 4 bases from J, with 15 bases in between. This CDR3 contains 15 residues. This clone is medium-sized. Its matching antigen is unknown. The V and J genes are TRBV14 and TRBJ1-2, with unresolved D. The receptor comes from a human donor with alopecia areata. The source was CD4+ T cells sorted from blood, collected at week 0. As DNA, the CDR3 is TGTGCCAGCAGCCAGGCGGGAGCTAGAGTCTATGGCTACACCTTC. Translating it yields CASSQAGARVYGYTF.